One and the same sample provided the 4 T cell receptor beta chains below, sequenced in a study of blood T cell repertoires in COVID-19. Some clones are missing from TCRdb's copy, which holds only in-frame ones; the method was immunoSEQ multiplex PCR. The table lists tens of thousands of clones, roughly 83% of them singletons. Sequenced input: peripheral blood. Every receptor here comes from a man of 80 years or more with active or convalescent COVID-19.

The CDR3 DNA reads as TGTGCCAGCTCCGAGGGTCCGGACACTGAAGCTTTCTTT. Residues: CASSEGPDTEAFF. The chain combines TRBV18 with TRBJ1-1, with D unclear. This CDR3 spans 13 amino acids. Deletions cut 6 bases from V and 3 bases from J, with 11 bases between. Germline CDR1 reads KGHSH; CDR2 reads LQKENI.

CDR3 in amino acids: CASSASGPPFF. CDR3 bases: TGTGCCAGCAGCGCTTCAGGCCCCCCGTTCTTC. The chain links TRBV11-3 to TRBJ2-1; D is uncertain. V lost 5 bases and J 15 bases, leaving 14 bases between the germline ends. CDR1 and CDR2 from the germline V gene are SGHNT and YENEEA. The CDR3 covers 11 residues.

V and J are TRBV15 and TRBJ2-5; D ambiguous. V gave up 1 base and J gave up 5 bases, with 11 bases separating them. CDR3 length: 14 residues. Germline V CDR1 and CDR2: LNHNV, YYDKDF (reference sequence). CDR3 sequence: CATSRGNSRETQYF. The CDR3 nucleotides are TGTGCCACCAGCAGAGGAAACTCCCGGGAGACCCAGTACTTC.

This CDR3 reads CASSGRSKNIQYF. The DNA for the CDR3 is TGTGCCAGCAGTGGTCGGAGCAAAAACATTCAGTACTTC. The chain carries TRBV27 and TRBJ2-4; D remains ambiguous. Germline-derived CDR1 and CDR2 are MNHEY and SMNVEV (reference sequence). V was shortened by 5 bases and J by 3 bases, with 8 bases between the two germline ends. CDR3 size: 13 residues.